Detailed here is one T cell receptor beta chain. Germline V gene lookup returns CDR1 SGHTA and CDR2 FQGNSA. CDR3 size: 14 residues. Per individual sample, eight separate reactions were used to make cDNA. TCRdb re-called the 5' RACE reads and gives one entry per CDR3 protein, without DNA. The sample data list approximately 200,000 distinct CDR3 sequences. This entry is derived from a study of monozygotic twins with inflammatory bowel disease. This sequence joins TRBV7-2 and TRBJ2-7; TCRdb names TRBD1, which stays unverified in the absence of DNA. This TCR derives from a human donor with ulcerative colitis or Crohn's disease, or a healthy co-twin of an affected twin (not recorded which). Material for sequencing was blood. The CDR3 protein is CASSLATGGIGQYF. The full variable domain, in which reference TRBV7-2 and TRBJ2-7 provide the parts outside the CDR3, is GAGVSQSPSNKVTEKGKDVELRCDPISGHTALYWYRQSLGQGLEFLIYFQGNSAPDKSGLPSDRFSAERTGGSVSTLTIQRTQQEDSAVYLCASSLATGGIGQYFGPGTRLTVT.